The 12 T cell receptor beta chains listed next were all sequenced from one sample in a study of blood T cells in healthy people across ages. Primers used in a second PCR of roughly 7 to 11 cycles were a sample-barcoded 5' primer and a J-beta primer mix. Via MiXCR, TCRdb re-called the 5' RACE reads, giving one row per CDR3 protein. The sample includes about 720,000 distinct CDR3 sequences, approximately 22% of them seen just once. The sample comprised blood. The source of these receptors is an older man in good health.

V is TRBV5-5 and J is TRBJ2-1; 10 nucleotides line up with TRBD2. Per germline, CDR1 SGHKS and CDR2 YYEKEE (reference sequence). The CDR3 totals 16 residues. V lost 3 bases and J lost 2; bases outside the gene matches: 5. The CDR3 DNA follows: TGTGCCAGCAGCTCAGCAGGGACTAGCGCCTACAATGAGCAGTTCTTC. Translation gives CASSSAGTSAYNEQFF.

This clonotype turned up a few times. V and J are TRBV24-1 and TRBJ1-5; 7 bases align to TRBD1. This CDR3 comprises 12 residues. Losses at the gene ends were 12 bases for V and 3 bases for J; bases not matched to a gene: 4. The V gene's germline CDR1 is KGHDR and CDR2 SFDVKD. The CDR3 here is CAAGTANQPQHF. CDR3 bases: TGTGCCGCCGGGACAGCCAATCAGCCCCAGCATTTT.

The rearrangement uses TRBV6-6 and TRBJ2-3, with D tentatively TRBD1 (6 bases). Trimming left V 9 bases short and J 1 base short, with 14 bases between. This CDR3 contains 14 residues. Germline assignment: CDR1 MNHNY and CDR2 SVGAGI (reference sequence). The CDR3 loop is CASHRARGTDTQYF. In DNA, the CDR3 is TGTGCCAGTCACAGGGCCCGGGGCACAGATACGCAGTATTTT.

J is TRBJ2-1 and V is TRBV24-1, with 8 bases aligning to TRBD1. The CDR3 is 16 amino acids. CDR1 KGHDR and CDR2 SFDVKD come from the germline V gene. V was pared by 3 bases and J by 2 bases, with 5 bases of the junction left unmatched. The CDR3 is CATSDQTGEAYNEQFF. DNA for the CDR3: TGTGCCACCAGTGATCAGACAGGGGAAGCCTACAATGAGCAGTTCTTC.

The chain employs TRBV20-1 and TRBJ2-2, with 7 bases matching TRBD2. The CDR3 extends over 14 amino acids. V was clipped by 6 bases and J by 0 bases; unmatched bases: 4. Germline loops: CDR1 DFQATT, CDR2 SNEGSKA (reference sequence). In DNA form, the CDR3 reads TGCAGTGCCAAAAGCGGGGCGAACACCGGGGAGCTGTTTTTT. It encodes CSAKSGANTGELFF.

V and J are TRBV20-1 and TRBJ2-3, with 7 bases aligning to TRBD2. V was pared by 6 bases and J by 1 base, with 10 bases of the junction left unmatched. The CDR3 runs to 15 residues. Germline loops: CDR1 DFQATT, CDR2 SNEGSKA (reference sequence). The chain's CDR3 is CSATTTLAGTDTQYF. CDR3 DNA sequence: TGCAGTGCCACCACTACTCTAGCGGGCACAGATACGCAGTATTTT.

V usage is TRBV20-1 and J usage is TRBJ2-5; D unclear. The CDR3 is 13 amino acids. The germline gives CDR1 DFQATT, CDR2 SNEGSKA (reference sequence). Trimming shortened V by 0 bases and J by 5 bases, and 10 bases separated the two germline ends. CDR3 region: CSARDSFLETQYF. CDR3 coding DNA: TGCAGTGCTAGAGATTCTTTCCTGGAGACCCAGTACTTC.

V usage is TRBV2 and J usage is TRBJ2-3; 8 bases match TRBD2. The CDR3 is made up of 16 amino acids. V lost 5 bases and J lost 2; bases outside the gene matches: 9. Germline V gene data show CDR1 as SNHLY and CDR2 as FYNNEI. Here the CDR3 reads CASSTPGTRDTDTQYF. The CDR3 nucleotides read TGTGCCAGCAGTACTCCCGGGACTAGAGACACAGATACGCAGTATTTT.

In this sample, this clonotype turned up a few times. At one of its ends the junction is not consistent with the germline gene, which may arise from a read error. The genes are TRBV12-3 or TRBV12-4 and TRBJ1-2, with TRBD1 matching over 10 bases. The CDR3 runs to 13 residues. CDR3 residues: CACSGTGVYGYTF. Written as DNA, the CDR3 is TGTGCCTGCAGTGGGACAGGGGTGTATGGCTACACCTTC.

The rearrangement uses TRBV20-1 and TRBJ1-2; no clear D. CDR1 DFQATT and CDR2 SNEGSKA come from the germline V gene (reference sequence). CDR3 length: 13 amino acids. The V end was cut by 5 bases, the J end by 0 bases, with 10 bases between. CDR3 in amino acids: CSAPWRPNYGYTF. CDR3 sequence (DNA): TGCAGTGCTCCCTGGCGGCCTAACTATGGCTACACCTTC.

The chain has TRBV7-3 and TRBJ2-1; 10 bases fit TRBD2. The ends lost 4 bases at V and 6 bases at J; junction bases unmatched: 9. The CDR3 runs to 16 residues. The germline V gene encodes CDR1 SGHTA and CDR2 FQGTGA. The CDR3 loop reads CASSWSASGSTNEQFF. DNA for the CDR3: TGTGCCAGCAGCTGGTCGGCTAGCGGGAGTACCAATGAGCAGTTCTTC.

This clonotype showed up many times. The chain is built from TRBV7-9 and TRBJ1-4; 7 nucleotides line up with TRBD1. Losses at the gene ends were 3 bases for V and 8 bases for J; bases not matched to a gene: 3. From germline, CDR1 is SEHNR and CDR2 FQNEAQ (reference sequence). This CDR3 region has 13 residues. CDR3 amino acids: CASSFGGGEKLFF. The CDR3 bases are TGTGCCAGCAGCTTCGGAGGGGGCGAAAAACTGTTTTTT. The whole variable domain, remainder taken from reference TRBV7-9 and TRBJ1-4, is DTGVSQNPRHKITKRGQNVTFRCDPISEHNRLYWYRQTLGQGPEFLTYFQNEAQLEKSRLLSDRFSAERPKGSFSTLEIQRTEQGDSAMYLCASSFGGGEKLFFGSGTQLSVL.